Following are 19 T cell receptor beta chains from one sample sequenced in a study of T cells after yellow fever vaccination. Via MiXCR, TCRdb re-called the 5' RACE reads, giving one row per CDR3 protein. Among approximately 250,000 distinct CDR3 sequences listed, less than 7.5% were seen once. Specimen: CD4+ T cells sorted from PBMCs, collected on the day of the yellow fever booster vaccination. The source is a man in his thirties or forties who received the YFV17D yellow fever vaccine.

This clonotype was observed at least ten times. V gene TRBV20-1 combines with J gene TRBJ2-3; D unresolved. CDR1 and CDR2 (germline): DFQATT, SNEGSKA (reference sequence). V was cut by 0 bases and J by 4 bases, with 14 bases left in between. This CDR3 has 15 amino acids. The CDR3: CSARDGVTLADTQYF. The CDR3 region has the DNA TGCAGTGCTAGAGATGGGGTTACTCTGGCAGATACGCAGTATTTT.

This chain uses TRBV7-6 with TRBJ2-7; D unclear. From germline, CDR1 is SGHVS and CDR2 FNYEAQ. The CDR3 totals 15 residues. V was trimmed by 6 bases and J by 2 bases, leaving 17 bases between them. CDR3 nucleotides: TGTGCCAGCAGTAAAGGCCCCGGCGGCCCCTACGAGCAGTACTTC. Protein product: CASSKGPGGPYEQYF.

This clonotype occurred a few times. The rearrangement uses TRBV29-1 and TRBJ1-1, with D perhaps matching TRBD1 (5 bases). V lost 8 bases and J 5 bases, leaving 21 bases between the germline ends. CDR1 SQVTM and CDR2 ANQGSEA come from the germline V gene. This CDR3 has 14 residues. The CDR3 DNA is TGCAGCTACCGACGGGGGGGGGGTATTACTGAAGCTTTCTTT. This gives the protein CSYRRGGGITEAFF.

The rearrangement joins TRBV27 to TRBJ1-5; D gene uncertain. This CDR3 is built from 17 residues. The V gene lost 0 bases and the J gene lost 11 bases, with 23 bases spanning the gap. Germline V lookup: CDR1 MNHEY, CDR2 SMNVEV (reference sequence). The CDR3 region is CASSLSGRVGNHLSQHF. The CDR3 DNA reads TGTGCCAGCAGTTTATCGGGGAGGGTCGGTAATCATTTGTCCCAGCATTTT.

This clonotype was seen only a few times. The chain joins TRBV7-8 to TRBJ2-7; 7 nucleotides match TRBD2. Germline CDR1 reads SGHVS; CDR2 reads FQNEAQ. The CDR3 totals 19 residues. The V and J ends lost 0 bases and 0 bases, in that order; junction bases with no gene match: 14. The CDR3 DNA reads as TGTGCCAGCAGCTTAGCCAGCTCCGGGACTACAACTTACTCCTACGAGCAGTACTTC. Residues: CASSLASSGTTTYSYEQYF.

This clonotype was seen only a few times. The rearrangement links TRBV18 to TRBJ1-5, with a tentative D call TRBD1 (6 bases). CDR3 length: 13 residues. Trimming took 6 bases from V and 6 from J, leaving 12 bases between them. Germline CDR1 KGHSH, CDR2 LQKENI. In DNA form, the CDR3 reads TGTGCCAGCTCGCCAGGGGAGCGTCAGCCCCAGCATTTT. As protein: CASSPGERQPQHF.

This clonotype appeared many times. The rearrangement links TRBV21-1 to TRBJ2-7; the table assigns TRBD2, which was not confirmed against the DNA. TRBV21-1 is described as a pseudogene. The CDR3 spans 16 residues. The CDR3 region is CASSKVPSGRVYEQYF. The CDR3 DNA reads TGTGCCAGCAGCAAAGTCCCTAGCGGGAGAGTCTACGAGCAGTACTTC.

This clonotype came up a few times. The chain carries TRBV14 and TRBJ2-1; D possibly corresponds to TRBD2 (5 bases). The V gene lost 0 bases and the J gene lost 5 bases, with 8 bases spanning the gap. CDR3 length equals 14 residues. Per germline, CDR1 SGHDN and CDR2 FVKESK. DNA for the CDR3: TGTGCCAGCAGCCAAGATCCCGGGAACAATGAGCAGTTCTTC. Encoded protein: CASSQDPGNNEQFF.

Comment on this clonotype: A much larger clone sits a single nucleotide away, making a read error possible. The gene calls are TRBV20-1 and TRBJ2-1; 10 bases agree with TRBD2. With V trimmed by 4 bases and J by 6 bases, 6 bases remained unmatched. This CDR3 region has 14 residues. Germline V gene data show CDR1 as DFQATT and CDR2 as SNEGSKA (reference sequence). CDR3 sequence: CSANPASGSNEQFF. CDR3 nucleotides: TGCAGTGCTAACCCGGCTAGCGGGAGCAATGAGCAGTTCTTC.

The chain links TRBV4-3 to TRBJ2-1, with D possibly TRBD2 on 6 matching bases. Germline CDR1 is LGHNA and CDR2 is YSLEER. This CDR3 contains 15 residues. Trimming shortened V by 2 bases and J by 10 bases, and 18 bases separated the two germline ends. The CDR3 spells CASSQWRAQALEQFF. CDR3 nucleotides: TGCGCCAGCAGCCAATGGAGGGCCCAGGCTCTGGAGCAGTTCTTC.

This clonotype showed up just a few times. The V call is TRBV20-1, the J call TRBJ2-3; no clear D. The CDR3 has 14 residues. CDR1 DFQATT and CDR2 SNEGSKA come from the germline V gene (reference sequence). Trimming took 5 bases from V and 2 from J, leaving 14 bases between them. Written as DNA, the CDR3 is TGCAGTGCTCCCCCTCAGGAATCCACAGATACGCAGTATTTT. Translating gives CSAPPQESTDTQYF.

CDR3 sequence (DNA): TGTGCCAGCAGTGAGGTGAGGGCCTACGAGCAGTACTTC. This sequence encodes CASSEVRAYEQYF. This sequence joins TRBV2 and TRBJ2-7; the D gene is possibly TRBD2 (5 bases). CDR3 length: 13 residues. The germline V gene encodes CDR1 SNHLY and CDR2 FYNNEI. Trimming removed 3 bases at V and 2 bases at J, with 8 bases between. The full variable domain, completed using reference TRBV2 and TRBJ2-7, is EPEVTQTPSHQVTQMGQEVILRCVPISNHLYFYWYRQILGQKVEFLVSFYNNEISEKSEIFDDQFSVERPDGSNFTLKIRSTKLEDSAMYFCASSEVRAYEQYFGPGTRLTVT.

A few counts support this clonotype. The rearrangement joins TRBV5-1 to TRBJ2-1; 11 nucleotides agree with TRBD2. The CDR3 has 17 residues. The germline CDR1 and CDR2 sequences are SGHRS and YFSETQ. Trimming cost V 4 bases and J 2 bases; bases outside gene matches: 8. CDR3 nucleotides: TGCGCCAGCAGCCCTCTGACTAGCGGGAACACCTACAATGAGCAGTTCTTC. It specifies CASSPLTSGNTYNEQFF.

The chain has TRBV7-9 and TRBJ1-4, with TRBD1 matching over 8 bases. Germline V lookup: CDR1 SEHNR, CDR2 FQNEAQ (reference sequence). CDR3 size: 16 residues. J was trimmed by 4 bases and V by 3 bases; bases with no gene match: 7. The CDR3, as DNA: TGTGCCAGCAGCTTCGACCGGACAGGGAGTAATGAAAAACTGTTTTTT. Translated, it gives CASSFDRTGSNEKLFF.

This clonotype was seen many times. The chain has TRBV5-4 and TRBJ2-1; TRBD1 aligns across 7 bases. The CDR3 contains 14 residues. Germline assignment: CDR1 SGHNT and CDR2 YYREEE (reference sequence). V trimming: 4 bases; J trimming: 6 bases; junction bases outside the gene matches: 7. The CDR3 nucleotides read TGTGCCAGCAGCGCGCTCCGGGACAGCAATGAGCAGTTCTTC. Protein product: CASSALRDSNEQFF.

This clonotype was seen only a few times. This sequence joins TRBV7-9 and TRBJ2-1, with 11 bases lining up with TRBD2. The CDR3 is made up of 15 amino acids. The V and J ends lost 1 base and 8 bases, in that order; junction bases with no gene match: 4. Germline values: CDR1 SEHNR, CDR2 FQNEAQ (reference sequence). CDR3 coding DNA: TGTGCCAGCAGCTTAGAACTAGCGGGAGAAGATGAGCAGTTCTTC. It specifies CASSLELAGEDEQFF.

V gene TRBV12-3 or TRBV12-4 combines with J gene TRBJ2-5; D uncertain. The CDR3 covers 14 residues. The V end was cut by 3 bases, the J end by 1 base, with 9 bases between. In DNA form, the CDR3 reads TGTGCCAGCAGTTTCGCGGCTGGCCAAGAGACCCAGTACTTC. This encodes CASSFAAGQETQYF.

The rearrangement joins TRBV7-2 to TRBJ2-5; either TRBD1 or TRBD2 may fit D (5 bases each). With 5 bases removed from V and 3 bases from J, the gap between germline ends came to 13 bases. The CDR3 is 14 residues long. Looked up from germline, CDR1 is SGHTA and CDR2 is FQGNSA. CDR3 loop: CASSRAGTEETQYF. DNA for the CDR3: TGTGCCAGCAGCCGAGCCGGGACGGAAGAGACCCAGTACTTC.

This chain connects TRBV28 to TRBJ2-7, with 8 bases identical to TRBD1. This CDR3 is 16 amino acids long. Germline V lookup: CDR1 MDHEN, CDR2 SYDVKM. Trimming took 6 bases from V and 0 from J; bases not matched to a gene: 10. In DNA form, the CDR3 reads TGTGCCAGCAGGCAACCGGGACAGGCAGTCTCCTACGAGCAGTACTTC. This gives the protein CASRQPGQAVSYEQYF.